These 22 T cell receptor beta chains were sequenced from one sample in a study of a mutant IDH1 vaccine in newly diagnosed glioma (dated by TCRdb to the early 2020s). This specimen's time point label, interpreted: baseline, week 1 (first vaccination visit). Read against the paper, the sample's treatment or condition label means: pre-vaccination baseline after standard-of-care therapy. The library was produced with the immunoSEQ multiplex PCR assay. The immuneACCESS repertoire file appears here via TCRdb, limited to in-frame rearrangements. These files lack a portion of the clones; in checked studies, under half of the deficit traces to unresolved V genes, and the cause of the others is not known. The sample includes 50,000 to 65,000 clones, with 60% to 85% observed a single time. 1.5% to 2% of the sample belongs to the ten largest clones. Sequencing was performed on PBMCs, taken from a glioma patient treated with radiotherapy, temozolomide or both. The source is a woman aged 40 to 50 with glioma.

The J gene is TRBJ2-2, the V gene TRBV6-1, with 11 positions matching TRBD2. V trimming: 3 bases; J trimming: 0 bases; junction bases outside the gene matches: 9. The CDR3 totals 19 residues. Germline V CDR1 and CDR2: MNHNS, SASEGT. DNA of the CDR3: TGTGCCAGCAGTGAGATACCGTTGGGACTAGCGGCGAACACCGGGGAGCTGTTTTTT. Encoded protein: CASSEIPLGLAANTGELFF.

CDR3 sequence: CASSSDHSGYTF. CDR3 nucleotides: TGCGCCAGCAGCTCCGACCACTCCGGCTACACCTTC. The chain links TRBV5-1 to TRBJ1-2; D is unresolved. The CDR3 extends over 12 amino acids. The V end lost 3 bases, the J end lost 8 bases, and 11 bases lay between the germline ends. Germline V gene sequence: CDR1 SGHRS, CDR2 YFSETQ.

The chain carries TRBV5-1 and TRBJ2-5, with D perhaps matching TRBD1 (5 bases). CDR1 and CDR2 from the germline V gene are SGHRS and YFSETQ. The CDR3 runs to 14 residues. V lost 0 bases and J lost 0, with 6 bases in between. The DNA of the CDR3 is TGCGCCAGCAGCTTGGGCAGGGACCAAGAGACCCAGTACTTC. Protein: CASSLGRDQETQYF.

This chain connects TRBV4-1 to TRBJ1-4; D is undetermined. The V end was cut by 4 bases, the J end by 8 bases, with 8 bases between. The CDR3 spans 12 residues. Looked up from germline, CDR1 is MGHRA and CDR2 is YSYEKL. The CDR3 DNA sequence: TGCGCCAGCAGCCCTAATAAAGAAAAACTGTTTTTT. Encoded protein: CASSPNKEKLFF.

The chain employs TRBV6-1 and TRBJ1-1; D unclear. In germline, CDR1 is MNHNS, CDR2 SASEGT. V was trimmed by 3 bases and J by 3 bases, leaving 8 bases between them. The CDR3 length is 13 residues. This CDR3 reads CASSDGRYTEAFF. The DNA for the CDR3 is TGTGCCAGCAGTGACGGGAGATACACTGAAGCTTTCTTT.

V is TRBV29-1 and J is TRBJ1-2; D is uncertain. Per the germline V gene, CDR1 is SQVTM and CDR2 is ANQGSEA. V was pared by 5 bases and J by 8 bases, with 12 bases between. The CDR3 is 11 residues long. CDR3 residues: CSVKRVQGYTF. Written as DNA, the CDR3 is TGCAGCGTTAAAAGGGTCCAGGGCTACACCTTC.

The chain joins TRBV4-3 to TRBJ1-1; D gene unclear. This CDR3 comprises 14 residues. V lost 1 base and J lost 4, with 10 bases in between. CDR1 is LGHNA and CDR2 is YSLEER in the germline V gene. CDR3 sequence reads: CASSQAGSSTEAFF. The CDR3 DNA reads TGCGCCAGCAGCCAAGCGGGCAGTTCCACTGAAGCTTTCTTT.

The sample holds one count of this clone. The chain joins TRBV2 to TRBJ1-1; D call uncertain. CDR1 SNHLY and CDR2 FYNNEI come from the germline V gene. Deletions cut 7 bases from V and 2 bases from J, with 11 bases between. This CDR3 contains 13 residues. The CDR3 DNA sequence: TGTGCCAGCACCCGGGATATCAACACTGAAGCTTTCTTT. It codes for CASTRDINTEAFF.

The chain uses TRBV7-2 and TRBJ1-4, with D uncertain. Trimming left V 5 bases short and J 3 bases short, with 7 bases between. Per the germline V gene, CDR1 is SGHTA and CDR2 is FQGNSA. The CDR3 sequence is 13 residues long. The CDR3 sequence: CASSRASNEKLFF. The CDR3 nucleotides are TGTGCCAGCAGCCGGGCCTCTAATGAAAAACTGTTTTTT.

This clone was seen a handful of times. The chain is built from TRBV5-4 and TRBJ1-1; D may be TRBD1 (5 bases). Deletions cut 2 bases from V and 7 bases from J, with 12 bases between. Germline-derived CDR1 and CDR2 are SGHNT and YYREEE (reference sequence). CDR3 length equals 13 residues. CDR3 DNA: TGTGCCAGCAGCTTTCTATTCGGGGGTGAAGCTTTCTTT. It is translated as CASSFLFGGEAFF.

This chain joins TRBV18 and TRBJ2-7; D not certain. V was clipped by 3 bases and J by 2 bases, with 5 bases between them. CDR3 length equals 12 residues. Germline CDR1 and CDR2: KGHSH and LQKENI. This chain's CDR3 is CASSPAPYEQYF. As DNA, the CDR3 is TGTGCCAGCTCACCCGCCCCCTACGAGCAGTACTTC.

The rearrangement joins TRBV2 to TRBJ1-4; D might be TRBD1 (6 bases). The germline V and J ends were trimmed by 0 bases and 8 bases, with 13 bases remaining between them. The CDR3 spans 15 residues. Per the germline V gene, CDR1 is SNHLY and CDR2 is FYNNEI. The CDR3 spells CASSEALGAGEKLFF. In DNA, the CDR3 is TGTGCCAGCAGTGAAGCGCTGGGGGCCGGCGAAAAACTGTTTTTT.

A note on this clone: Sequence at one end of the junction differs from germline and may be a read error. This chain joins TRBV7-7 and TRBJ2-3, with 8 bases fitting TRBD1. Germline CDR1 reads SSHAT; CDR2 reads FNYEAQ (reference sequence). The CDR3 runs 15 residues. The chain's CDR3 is CASSQGAGLTDTQYF. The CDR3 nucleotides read TGTGCTAGCAGCCAGGGGGCGGGATTAACAGATACGCAGTATTTT.

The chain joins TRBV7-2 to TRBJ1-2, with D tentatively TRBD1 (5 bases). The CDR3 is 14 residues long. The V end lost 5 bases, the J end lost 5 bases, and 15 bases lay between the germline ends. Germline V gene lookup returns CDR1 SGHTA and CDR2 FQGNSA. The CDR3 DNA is TGTGCCAGCAGCCAAACTGGGGACCGGTATGGCTACACCTTC. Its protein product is CASSQTGDRYGYTF. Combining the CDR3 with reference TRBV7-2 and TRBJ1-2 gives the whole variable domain GAGVSQSPSNKVTEKGKDVELRCDPISGHTALYWYRQSLGQGLEFLIYFQGNSAPDKSGLPSDRFSAERTGGSVSTLTIQRTQQEDSAVYLCASSQTGDRYGYTFGSGTRLTVV.

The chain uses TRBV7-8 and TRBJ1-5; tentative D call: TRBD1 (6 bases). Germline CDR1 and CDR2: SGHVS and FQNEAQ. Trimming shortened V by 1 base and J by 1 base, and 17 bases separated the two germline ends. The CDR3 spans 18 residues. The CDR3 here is CASSLDRGGPGSNQPQHF. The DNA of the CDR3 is TGTGCCAGCAGCTTAGACCGAGGGGGGCCTGGGAGCAATCAGCCCCAGCATTTT.

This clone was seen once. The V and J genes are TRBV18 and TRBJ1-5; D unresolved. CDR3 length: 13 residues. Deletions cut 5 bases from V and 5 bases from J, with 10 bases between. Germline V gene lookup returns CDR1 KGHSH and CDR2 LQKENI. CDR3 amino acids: CASSGQRDQPQHF. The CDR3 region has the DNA TGTGCCAGCTCAGGGCAGCGGGATCAGCCCCAGCATTTT.

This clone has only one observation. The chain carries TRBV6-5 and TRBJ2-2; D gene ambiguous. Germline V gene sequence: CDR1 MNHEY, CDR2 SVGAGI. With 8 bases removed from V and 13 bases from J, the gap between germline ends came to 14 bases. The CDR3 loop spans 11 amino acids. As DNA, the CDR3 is TGTGCCAGCGGCTACCAATCCGGGCTGTTTTTT. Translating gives CASGYQSGLFF.

The DNA for the CDR3 is TGTGCCAGCAGCTTGGGGGTAGAGAGGGACGAGCAGTACTTC. Its translation is CASSLGVERDEQYF. The chain is built from TRBV5-4 and TRBJ2-7, with a weak D call TRBD2 (5 bases). Germline loops: CDR1 SGHNT, CDR2 YYREEE (reference sequence). The CDR3 loop spans 14 amino acids. Trimming removed 0 bases at V and 5 bases at J, with 12 bases between.

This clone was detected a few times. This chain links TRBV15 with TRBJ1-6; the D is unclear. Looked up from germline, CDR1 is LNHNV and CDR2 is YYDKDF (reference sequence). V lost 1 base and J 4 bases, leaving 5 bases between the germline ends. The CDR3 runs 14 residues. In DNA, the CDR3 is TGTGCCACCAGCAGAGGAGGGTATAATTCACCCCTCCACTTT. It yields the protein CATSRGGYNSPLHF.

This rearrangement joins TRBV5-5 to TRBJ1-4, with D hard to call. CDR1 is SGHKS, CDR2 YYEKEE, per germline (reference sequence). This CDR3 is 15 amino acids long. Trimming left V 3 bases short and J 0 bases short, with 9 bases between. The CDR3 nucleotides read TGTGCCAGCAGCTCGCGGGCTGCAACTAATGAAAAACTGTTTTTT. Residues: CASSSRAATNEKLFF.

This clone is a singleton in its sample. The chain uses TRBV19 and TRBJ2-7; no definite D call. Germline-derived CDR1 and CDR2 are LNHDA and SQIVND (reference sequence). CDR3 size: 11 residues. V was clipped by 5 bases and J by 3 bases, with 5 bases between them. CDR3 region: CASSWNYEQYF. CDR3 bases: TGTGCCAGTAGTTGGAACTACGAGCAGTACTTC.

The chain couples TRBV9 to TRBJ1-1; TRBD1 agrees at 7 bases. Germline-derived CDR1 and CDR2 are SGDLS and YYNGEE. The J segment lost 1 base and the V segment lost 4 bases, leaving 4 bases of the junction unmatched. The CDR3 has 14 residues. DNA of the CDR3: TGTGCCAGCAGCCCCAGGGGGGGGAACACTGAAGCTTTCTTT. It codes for CASSPRGGNTEAFF.